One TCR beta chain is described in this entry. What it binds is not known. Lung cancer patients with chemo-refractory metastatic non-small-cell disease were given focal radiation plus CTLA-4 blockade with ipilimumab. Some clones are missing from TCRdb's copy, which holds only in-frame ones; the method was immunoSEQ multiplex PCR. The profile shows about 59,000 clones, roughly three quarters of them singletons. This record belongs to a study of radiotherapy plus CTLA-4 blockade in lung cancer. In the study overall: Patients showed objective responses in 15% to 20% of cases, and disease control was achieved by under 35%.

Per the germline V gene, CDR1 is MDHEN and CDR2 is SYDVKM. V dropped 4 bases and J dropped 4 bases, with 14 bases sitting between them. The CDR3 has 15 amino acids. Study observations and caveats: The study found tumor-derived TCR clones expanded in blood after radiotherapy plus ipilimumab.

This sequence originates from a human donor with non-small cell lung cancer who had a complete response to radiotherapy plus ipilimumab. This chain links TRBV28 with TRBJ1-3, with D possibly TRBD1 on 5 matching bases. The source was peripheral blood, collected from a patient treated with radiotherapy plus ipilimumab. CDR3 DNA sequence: TGTGCCAGCAGTTCCCAGGGCCCAGGGGGAAACACCATATATTTT. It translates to CASSSQGPGGNTIYF.